A single T cell receptor (beta chain) is shown here with its context. Antigen unknown. The method was immunoSEQ multiplex PCR; TCRdb's version includes in-frame clones alone and lacks a portion of them. This sample has approximately 300,000 clones, with around four fifths found just once. The data were taken from a study of Ad26.COV2.S vaccination and SARS-CoV-2 variants. The V and J ends lost 3 bases and 0 bases respectively, with 20 bases between them. The CDR3 loop spans 18 amino acids. Germline loops: CDR1 LGHDT, CDR2 YNNKEL (reference sequence). General study points: Following vaccination, spike-specific CD8+ and CD4+ T cell responses reportedly exhibited substantial breadth.

Specified treatment: about 20 received Ad26.COV2.S at low or high dose, single or two shots; roughly five received placebo; per-sample allocation not given. Samples analyzed were those drawn on day 63 after the first vaccine or placebo injection. An Ad26 vector expressing Wuhan-strain SARS-CoV-2 spike served as the vaccine. The clonotype was recovered from a person aged 18-60 years who received the Ad26.COV2.S COVID-19 vaccine or a placebo. This chain joins TRBV3-1 (or the pseudogene TRBV3-2) and TRBJ1-1; no clear D gene. This material consisted of peripheral blood, taken in a trial of Ad26.COV2.S vaccine versus placebo. The CDR3 nucleotides are TGTGCCAGCAGCCATGCCCTGCGACACTCTCGGATGAACACTGAAGCTTTCTTT. It encodes CASSHALRHSRMNTEAFF.